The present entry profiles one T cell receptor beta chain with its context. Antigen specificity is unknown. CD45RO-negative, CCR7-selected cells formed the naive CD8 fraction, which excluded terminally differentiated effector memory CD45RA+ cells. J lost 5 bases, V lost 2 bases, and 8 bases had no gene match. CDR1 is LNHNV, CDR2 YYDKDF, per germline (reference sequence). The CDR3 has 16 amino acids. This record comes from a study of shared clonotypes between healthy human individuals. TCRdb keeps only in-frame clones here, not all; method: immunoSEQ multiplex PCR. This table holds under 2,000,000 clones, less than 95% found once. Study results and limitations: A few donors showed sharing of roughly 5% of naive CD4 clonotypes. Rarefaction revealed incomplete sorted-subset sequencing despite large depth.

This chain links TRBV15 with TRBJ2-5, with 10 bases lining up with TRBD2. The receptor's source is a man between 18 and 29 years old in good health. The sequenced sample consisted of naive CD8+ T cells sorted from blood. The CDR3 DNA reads TGTGCCACCAGCAGAACTTCTAGCGGGAGAGGTGAGACCCAGTACTTC. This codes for CATSRTSSGRGETQYF.